This T cell receptor beta chain was retrieved from a study of liver allograft versus peripheral blood T cells. Study summary: Repertoires from peripheral blood of liver transplant recipients were compared with those inside their transplanted livers.

MiXCR, applied by TCRdb to the reads, yields one record per CDR3 protein. The sample yields about 9,100 distinct CDR3 sequences, just over 20% seen once. Study-wide findings and caveats: Intragraft liver T cell receptor repertoires reportedly differed from peripheral blood repertoires.

CDR1 and CDR2 (germline): SGHTA, FQGNSA. This CDR3 comprises 8 residues. Trimming removed 3 bases at V and 13 bases at J, with 1 base between. The table lists this clonotype with a few counts. No antigen is known for it. This sequence joins TRBV7-2 and TRBJ2-4; D not certain. This clonotype originated in a human patient who had a liver transplant. Some T cells may possibly be graft donor cells. CDR3 DNA: TGTGCCAGCAGCTTCCAGTACTTC. As protein: CASSFQYF.